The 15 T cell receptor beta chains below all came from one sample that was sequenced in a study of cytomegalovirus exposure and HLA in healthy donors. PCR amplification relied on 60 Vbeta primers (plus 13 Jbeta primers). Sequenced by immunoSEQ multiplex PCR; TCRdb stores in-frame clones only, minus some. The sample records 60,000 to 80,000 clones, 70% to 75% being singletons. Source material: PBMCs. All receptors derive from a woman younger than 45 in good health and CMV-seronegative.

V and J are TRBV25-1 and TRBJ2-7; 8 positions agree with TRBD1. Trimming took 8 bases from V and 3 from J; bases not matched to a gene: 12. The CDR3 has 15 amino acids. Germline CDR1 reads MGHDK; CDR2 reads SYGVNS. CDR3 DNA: TGTGCCAGCGGCGGACAGGGTACGTCCCTCTACGAGCAGTACTTC. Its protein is CASGGQGTSLYEQYF.

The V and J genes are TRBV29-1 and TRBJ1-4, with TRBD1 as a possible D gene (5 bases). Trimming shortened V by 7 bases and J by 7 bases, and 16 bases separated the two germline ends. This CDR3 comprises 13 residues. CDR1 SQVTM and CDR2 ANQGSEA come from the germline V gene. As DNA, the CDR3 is TGCAGCGGGAGTGAGACAGAGCCTGAAAAACTGTTTTTT. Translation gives CSGSETEPEKLFF.

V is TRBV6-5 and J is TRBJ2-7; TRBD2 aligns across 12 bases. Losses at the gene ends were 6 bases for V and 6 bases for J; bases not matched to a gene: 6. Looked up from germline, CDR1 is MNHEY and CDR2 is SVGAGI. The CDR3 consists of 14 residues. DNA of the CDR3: TGTGCCAGCAGAAGACTAGCGGGAGTGGGCGAGCAGTACGTC. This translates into CASRRLAGVGEQYV.

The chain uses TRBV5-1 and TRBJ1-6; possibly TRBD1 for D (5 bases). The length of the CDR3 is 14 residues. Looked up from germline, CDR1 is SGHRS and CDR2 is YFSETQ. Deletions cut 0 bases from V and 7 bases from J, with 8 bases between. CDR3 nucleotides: TGCGCCAGCAGCTTGGATCCAGGGAATTCACCCCTCCACTTT. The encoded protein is CASSLDPGNSPLHF.

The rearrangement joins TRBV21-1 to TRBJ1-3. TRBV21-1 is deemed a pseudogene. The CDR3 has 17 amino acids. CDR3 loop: CASSKGSTPHAGNTIYF. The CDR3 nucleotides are TGTGCCAGCAGCAAAGGATCAACTCCCCACGCTGGAAACACCATATATTTT.

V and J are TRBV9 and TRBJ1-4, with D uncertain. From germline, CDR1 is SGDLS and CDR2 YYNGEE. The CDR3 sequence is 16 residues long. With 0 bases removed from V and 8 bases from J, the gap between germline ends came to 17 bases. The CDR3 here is CASSVGQVGVNEKLFF. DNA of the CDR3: TGTGCCAGCAGCGTAGGGCAGGTGGGAGTGAACGAAAAACTGTTTTTT. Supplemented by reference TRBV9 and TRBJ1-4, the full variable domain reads DSGVTQTPKHLITATGQRVTLRCSPRSGDLSVYWYQQSLDQGLQFLIQYYNGEERAKGNILERFSAQQFPDLHSELNLSSLELGDSALYFCASSVGQVGVNEKLFFGSGTQLSVL.

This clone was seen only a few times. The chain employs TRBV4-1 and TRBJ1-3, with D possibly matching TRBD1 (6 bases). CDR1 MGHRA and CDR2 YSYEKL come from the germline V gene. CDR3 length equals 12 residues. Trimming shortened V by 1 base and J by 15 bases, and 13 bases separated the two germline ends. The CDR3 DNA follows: TGCGCCAGCAGCCAAGTCGGGGGGCCGGGATATTTT. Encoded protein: CASSQVGGPGYF.

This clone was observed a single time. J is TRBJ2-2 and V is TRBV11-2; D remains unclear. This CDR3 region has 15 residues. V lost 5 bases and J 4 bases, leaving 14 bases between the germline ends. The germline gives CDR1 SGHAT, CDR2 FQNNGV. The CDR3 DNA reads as TGTGCCAGCAGCCCTGCGGCCGACCTCACCGGGGAGCTGTTTTTT. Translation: CASSPAADLTGELFF.

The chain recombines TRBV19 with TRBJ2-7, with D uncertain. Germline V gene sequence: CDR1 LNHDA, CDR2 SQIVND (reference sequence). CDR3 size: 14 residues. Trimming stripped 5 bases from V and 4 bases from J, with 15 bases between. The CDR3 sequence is CASSPLPRPYEQYF. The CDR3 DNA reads TGTGCCAGTAGTCCCTTACCCAGGCCGTACGAGCAGTACTTC.

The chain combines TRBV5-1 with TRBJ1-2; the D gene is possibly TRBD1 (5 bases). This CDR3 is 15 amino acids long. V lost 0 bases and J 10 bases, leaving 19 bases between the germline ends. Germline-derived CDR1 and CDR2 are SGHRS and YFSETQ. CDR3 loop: CASSLVWAGQGHYTF. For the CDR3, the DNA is TGCGCCAGCAGCTTGGTGTGGGCAGGGCAGGGCCACTACACCTTC.

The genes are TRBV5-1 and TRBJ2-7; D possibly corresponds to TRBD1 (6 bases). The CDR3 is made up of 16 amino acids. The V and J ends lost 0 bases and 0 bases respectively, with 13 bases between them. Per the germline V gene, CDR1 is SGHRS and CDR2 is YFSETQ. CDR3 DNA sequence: TGCGCCAGCAGCTTGGAGGCAAAAGGGGGCTCCTACGAGCAGTACTTC. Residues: CASSLEAKGGSYEQYF.

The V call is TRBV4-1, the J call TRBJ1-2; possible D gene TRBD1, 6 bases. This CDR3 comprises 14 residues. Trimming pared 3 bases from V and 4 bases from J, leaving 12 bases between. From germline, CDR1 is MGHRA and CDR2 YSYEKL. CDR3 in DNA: TGCGCCAGCAGCCAGGACAGTGGATTCTATGGCTACACCTTC. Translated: CASSQDSGFYGYTF.

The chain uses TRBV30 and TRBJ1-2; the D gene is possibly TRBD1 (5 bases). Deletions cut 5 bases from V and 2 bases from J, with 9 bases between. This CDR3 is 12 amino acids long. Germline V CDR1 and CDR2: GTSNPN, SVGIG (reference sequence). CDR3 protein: CAWVDRNYGYTF. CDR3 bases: TGTGCCTGGGTCGACAGAAACTATGGCTACACCTTC.

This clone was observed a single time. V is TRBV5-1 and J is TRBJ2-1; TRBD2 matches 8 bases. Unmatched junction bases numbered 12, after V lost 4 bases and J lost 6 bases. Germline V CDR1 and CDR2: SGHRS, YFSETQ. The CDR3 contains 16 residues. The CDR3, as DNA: TGCGCCAGCAGCCCCCTTGACCGGGAGGGCCTCAATGAGCAGTTCTTC. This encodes CASSPLDREGLNEQFF.

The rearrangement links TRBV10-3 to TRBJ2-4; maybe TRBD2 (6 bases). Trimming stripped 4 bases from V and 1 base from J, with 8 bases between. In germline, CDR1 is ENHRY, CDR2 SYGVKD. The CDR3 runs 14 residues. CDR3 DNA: TGTGCCATCAGTGGGGAGGTGGCCAAAAACATTCAGTACTTC. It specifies CAISGEVAKNIQYF.